The T cell receptor (beta chain) described here comes from a study of vaccination and CD4 T cells after COVID-19 (dated by TCRdb to between 2021 and 2022). General notes on the study: Every convalescent patient had a positive nasal swab PCR test for SARS-CoV-2, with mild disease in several patients and severe disease in one. Six males and four females were included in the convalescent cohort, with two Hispanic individuals, seven Caucasians, two Asians and one multiracial person represented. Participants received two doses of either the Pfizer-BioNTech BNT162b2 vaccine (n=8) or the Moderna mRNA-1273 vaccine (n=2). Post-COVID blood samples were collected from convalescent patients a median of around 100 days after diagnosis, with a range of about 30 to 161 days. The time from the second vaccine dose to post-vaccine blood sampling had a median of roughly 77 days and ranged from about 12 to 250 days. For stimulating the cultures, overlapping spike peptide pools were used, derived from SARS-CoV-2 as well as from the common cold coronaviruses HCoV-NL63, HCoV-OC43 and HCoV-229E. As controls, cultures received a CEFX viral epitope pool (the positive control), an HIV-1 Nef peptide pool (the negative control), or no peptide at all. In around ten COVID-19 convalescent patients and a handful of infection-naive healthy vaccine recipients, the spike-specific CD4+ TCR repertoire before mRNA vaccination was compared with the repertoire after mRNA vaccination. What the authors observed across the whole study: An increase in the median number of SARS-CoV-2-reactive clonotypes from approximately 23 after infection to roughly 36 after vaccination was observed, but the change was not found to be significant. Of the vaccine-specific clones found in convalescent patients, nearly all (304 of 307) were mono-reactive for SARS-CoV-2 spike instead of being cross-reactive with common cold coronaviruses. Among the post-vaccine SARS-CoV-2-reactive clones in convalescent patients, a median about 87% showed up only after vaccination, which suggests vaccine-specific priming. Relatively few convalescent patients were included in the study, and early timepoints after natural infection were not analyzed.

In the case of this clonotype: The target of this receptor is not known. Per-base quality was not reported, and no clone a single base away is much larger than it.

Receptor libraries were prepared by PCR. TCR sequencing of DNA from cultured CD4+ T cells used the Oncomine TCR Beta short-read assay at the Johns Hopkins FTIC core. The QIAamp micro DNA kit was used to extract genomic DNA from the cultured CD4+ T cells. Oncomine TCR Beta libraries from cultured CD4+ T cells were pooled with unique dual indexes and sequenced on an Illumina iSeq 100. Turning to the authors' computational methods: Non-productive sequences were removed, and CDR3s that did not start with C, did not end with F or W, or were shorter than 7 amino acids were discarded. The MANAFEST web application identified antigen-specific clonotypes by comparing peptide-stimulated wells against reference wells and other culture wells. To be called positive, a clone needed an FDR below 0.05, an odds ratio above 5, and a productive frequency above 0.1% in at least two of three replicate wells. Clonotypes that were significantly expanded in both SARS-CoV-2 spike wells and at least one common cold coronavirus spike condition were defined as cross-reactive. Using R version 3.6.1, CDR3 homology was evaluated through Levenshtein distances (stringdist) along with unrooted phylogenetic trees (ape). TCRdb reprocessed the public reads (quality trimming at Q25 with fastp, clone calling with MiXCR) and kept in-frame beta chains. Records with the same CDR3 protein are collapsed into one entry carrying the most frequent genes and DNA. The authors' filters were not applied to this entry. Here the sample has 13,000 or so distinct CDR3 sequences; about four fifths occur a single time. Of the sample, under 30% falls within the top ten clones.

The germline V gene encodes CDR1 DFQATT and CDR2 SNEGSKA (reference sequence). The germline ends are 5 bases apart after V is trimmed by 1 base and J by 2 bases. The CDR3, cysteine through phenylalanine, is 12 amino acids long. Only CDR3 DNA is held: 36 bases, read in frame from base 1. Per the publication, the treatment or condition label means: approximately nine-day PBMC culture with coronavirus spike peptide pools or control peptides (ViraFEST assay). The ViraFEST assay was used in the study, in which antigen-specific T cells were expanded with peptide pools and expanded clonotypes were subsequently identified by TCR sequencing. The convalescent patients' positive SARS-CoV-2 PCR tests fell between March and December 2020, which was before the Alpha, Beta and Delta variants emerged in the United States. About 2 million PBMCs per well were cultured in IMDM with roughly 4.8% human AB serum and about 9.2 IU/ml IL-2, plus 10 ug/ml peptide pools. On days 3 and 7, half of the culture medium was replaced with fresh IL-2-containing medium. After more than 8 days of culture, CD4+ T cells were isolated by negative selection using the EasySep CD4+ T cell isolation kit. PBMCs were separated from whole blood using Ficoll-Paque Plus gradient centrifugation and then either used fresh or cryopreserved at -140C. Culture conditions were generally each tested in triplicate wells.

Recombination linked TRBV20-1 to TRBJ2-5; the D gene cannot be named for sure. This TCR came from a human donor who had recovered from COVID-19. The sample was CD4+ T cells from blood, cultured in vitro. This receptor carries the CDR3 CSARVGQETQYF. The sequence in DNA is TGCAGTGCTAGAGTAGGGCAAGAGACCCAGTACTTC.